The next 32 T cell receptor beta chains were all read from a single sample in a study of blood T cells in healthy people across ages. Through a sample-barcoded 5' primer and a J-beta primer mix, a second PCR was run for about 6 to 11 cycles. TCRdb recomputed calls from the 5' RACE reads with MiXCR, one row per CDR3 protein. Seen here are more than 500,000 distinct CDR3 sequences, about 25% observed once, and the top ten hold roughly 18%. The sequenced sample consisted of blood. Every receptor here comes from a woman between 70 and 85 years old in good health.

This chain uses TRBV5-1 with TRBJ2-5; D unclear. The ends were cut back, 5 bases at V and 5 bases at J, with 13 bases in the middle. Germline values: CDR1 SGHRS, CDR2 YFSETQ. The CDR3 loop spans 13 amino acids. CDR3 sequence reads: CASRPLVGETQYF. For the CDR3, the DNA is TGCGCCAGCAGGCCCCTAGTGGGGGAGACCCAGTACTTC.

The chain couples TRBV9 to TRBJ2-3; 9 bases are shared with TRBD1. Unmatched junction bases numbered 5, after V lost 4 bases and J lost 5 bases. The CDR3 totals 14 residues. Looked up from germline, CDR1 is SGDLS and CDR2 is YYNGEE. The CDR3 region is CASSWDREGDTQYF. In DNA, the CDR3 is TGTGCCAGCAGCTGGGACAGGGAGGGAGATACGCAGTATTTT.

The rearrangement uses TRBV12-3 or TRBV12-4 and TRBJ2-3, with 8 positions matching TRBD2. There are 16 residues in the CDR3. Trimming cost V 3 bases and J 1 base; bases outside gene matches: 6. In nucleotides, the CDR3 is TGTGCCAGCAGTTTCGGAGCGGGGGTCCGCACAGATACGCAGTATTTT. It codes for CASSFGAGVRTDTQYF.

This clonotype was seen many times. This rearrangement joins TRBV5-1 to TRBJ2-1; 14 bases agree with TRBD2. The trim removed 3 bases at V and 7 bases at J, leaving 6 bases unmatched. The germline V gene has CDR1 SGHRS and CDR2 YFSETQ. CDR3 length equals 16 residues. CDR3 sequence (DNA): TGCGCCAGCAGCTCTACGACTAGCGGGGGGGCTAATGAGCAGTTCTTC. Its translation: CASSSTTSGGANEQFF.

This clonotype came up a few times. The conserved phenylalanine or tryptophan normally closing the CDR3 is absent here, so this likely arose from a read error. The chain recombines TRBV6-5 with TRBJ2-1, with D perhaps assigned TRBD1 or TRBD2 (6 bases each). The ends were cut back, 0 bases at V and 4 bases at J, with 13 bases in the middle. The CDR3 extends over 16 amino acids. The germline V gene has CDR1 MNHEY and CDR2 SVGAGI. CDR3 sequence (DNA): TGTGCCAGCAGTTACTCGGGCAGGGGACTTTACAATGAGCAGTTCCTC. As protein: CASSYSGRGLYNEQFL.

This sequence joins TRBV7-9 and TRBJ1-4; possible D gene TRBD1, 5 bases. Germline V gene data show CDR1 as SEHNR and CDR2 as FQNEAQ (reference sequence). V was shortened by 1 base and J by 6 bases, with 12 bases between the two germline ends. The CDR3 has 15 amino acids. This chain's CDR3 is CASSLVGARDEKLFF. CDR3 bases: TGTGCCAGCAGCTTAGTTGGCGCCAGGGATGAAAAACTGTTTTTT.

The V call is TRBV29-1, the J call TRBJ2-5; 7 nucleotides agree with TRBD1. Germline CDR1 is SQVTM and CDR2 is ANQGSEA. The trim removed 6 bases at V and 4 bases at J, leaving 8 bases unmatched. This CDR3 comprises 13 residues. The CDR3 sequence: CSVSTGMGETQYF. Written as DNA, the CDR3 is TGCAGCGTATCGACAGGGATGGGAGAGACCCAGTACTTC.

The V gene is TRBV2, the J gene TRBJ2-5; a weak D match, TRBD1 (6 bases). The CDR3 contains 14 residues. The germline V and J ends were trimmed by 7 bases and 0 bases, with 12 bases remaining between them. The germline V gene encodes CDR1 SNHLY and CDR2 FYNNEI. The CDR3 DNA sequence: TGTGCCAGCAACGCGGACAGTTACCAAGAGACCCAGTACTTC. Its translation is CASNADSYQETQYF.

The chain has TRBV5-6 and TRBJ1-1, with no clear D. Germline assignment: CDR1 SGHDT and CDR2 YYEEEE. The CDR3 contains 19 residues. Trimming stripped 7 bases from V and 0 bases from J, with 28 bases between. The CDR3 DNA sequence: TGTGCCAGCGAAAACAGAGATCTCGGGATCTCGGGATTGAACACTGAAGCTTTCTTT. It specifies CASENRDLGISGLNTEAFF.

The V gene is TRBV15, the J gene TRBJ1-2; D is undetermined. The CDR3 sequence is 12 residues long. Trimming shortened V by 0 bases and J by 8 bases, and 7 bases separated the two germline ends. The germline gives CDR1 LNHNV, CDR2 YYDKDF (reference sequence). The CDR3 region has the DNA TGTGCCACCAGCAGAGAAGGGTGGGGCTACACCTTC. It encodes CATSREGWGYTF.

This clonotype was recorded a few times. The chain carries TRBV7-3 and TRBJ2-1; 9 nucleotides line up with TRBD2. Germline loops: CDR1 SGHTA, CDR2 FQGTGA. This CDR3 is 15 amino acids long. V shed 5 bases, J shed 2 bases, and the junction held 4 bases outside the gene matches. The DNA of the CDR3 is TGTGCCAGCAGCAAACAGCGGGGGGCCTACAATGAGCAGTTCTTC. Encoded protein: CASSKQRGAYNEQFF.

This clonotype was observed a few times. The chain couples TRBV20-1 to TRBJ2-3; D assignment may be TRBD1 or TRBD2 (5 bases each). CDR1 is DFQATT, CDR2 SNEGSKA, per germline (reference sequence). The CDR3 extends over 14 amino acids. V lost 4 bases, J lost 4 bases, and 15 bases lay in between. The CDR3 reads CSAMASRVADTQYF. Here the CDR3 DNA reads TGCAGTGCTATGGCTAGCAGGGTTGCAGATACGCAGTATTTT.

The J gene is TRBJ2-5, the V gene TRBV20-1; D gene unclear. In germline, CDR1 is DFQATT, CDR2 SNEGSKA (reference sequence). Deletions cut 4 bases from V and 1 base from J, with 7 bases between. CDR3 length: 12 amino acids. CDR3 in DNA: TGCAGTGCTAAGGTTCTCCAAGAGACCCAGTACTTC. Amino acids: CSAKVLQETQYF.

This clonotype was seen only a few times. This chain connects TRBV10-3 to TRBJ1-5; possible D gene TRBD1, 5 bases. This CDR3 comprises 15 residues. CDR1 and CDR2 from the germline V gene are ENHRY and SYGVKD. V lost 3 bases and J 7 bases, leaving 16 bases between the germline ends. In DNA form, the CDR3 reads TGTGCCATCAGTGAATCAGTCAGGGAAGGACAGCCCCAGCATTTT. It codes for CAISESVREGQPQHF.

The chain recombines TRBV25-1 with TRBJ2-7, with D possibly TRBD2 on 7 matching bases. V lost 1 base to trimming and J lost 12 bases, with 16 bases between them. This CDR3 is 13 amino acids long. Germline V CDR1 and CDR2: MGHDK, SYGVNS. The CDR3 region is CASSEWRGRAWYF. The CDR3 nucleotides are TGTGCCAGCAGTGAATGGCGGGGGCGAGCATGGTACTTC.

The chain is built from TRBV4-3 and TRBJ2-1; D is perhaps TRBD1 or TRBD2 (5 bases each). CDR1 LGHNA and CDR2 YSLEER come from the germline V gene. V was pared by 0 bases and J by 4 bases, with 16 bases between. This CDR3 comprises 17 residues. DNA of the CDR3: TGCGCCAGCAGCCAAGATAGGGGAGCGTCAGCATACAATGAGCAGTTCTTC. This sequence encodes CASSQDRGASAYNEQFF.

This rearrangement joins TRBV28 to TRBJ2-5, with D perhaps given as TRBD1 or TRBD2 (5 bases each). Trimming shortened V by 2 bases and J by 4 bases, and 14 bases separated the two germline ends. Germline loops: CDR1 MDHEN, CDR2 SYDVKM. This CDR3 has 15 residues. The CDR3 region has the DNA TGTGCCAGCAGTTTAACCGGGGCCACCAGAGAGACCCAGTACTTC. Translating it yields CASSLTGATRETQYF.

The chain carries TRBV29-1 and TRBJ2-3; 9 bases line up with TRBD2. The CDR3 has 14 amino acids. Trimming removed 6 bases from V and 1 base from J; junction bases left unmatched: 5. Looked up from germline, CDR1 is SQVTM and CDR2 is ANQGSEA. The CDR3 protein is CSVDQRGGTDTQYF. The CDR3, as DNA: TGCAGCGTCGACCAGCGGGGGGGCACAGATACGCAGTATTTT.

This chain uses TRBV7-9 with TRBJ2-7; 7 nucleotides match TRBD1. The CDR3 consists of 14 residues. The junction had 9 bases not matched to a gene; V was cut back by 8 bases and J by 2 bases. The V gene's germline CDR1 is SEHNR and CDR2 FQNEAQ (reference sequence). CDR3 region: CASGSQGSPYEQYF. CDR3 nucleotides: TGTGCCAGCGGATCACAGGGGTCCCCCTACGAGCAGTACTTC.

This sequence joins TRBV19 and TRBJ2-7; a weak D match, TRBD1 (6 bases). The germline CDR1 and CDR2 sequences are LNHDA and SQIVND (reference sequence). CDR3 size: 15 residues. Trimming cost V 1 base and J 1 base, with 11 bases left between them. CDR3 DNA sequence: TGTGCCAGTAGTATAGGGGGACATACATCCTACGAGCAGTACTTC. Protein sequence: CASSIGGHTSYEQYF.

This clonotype has ten or more counts. The DNA for the CDR3 is TGTGCCAGCAGCGTAGCGGGGGGCCAGTCCTACAATGAGCAGTTCTTC. This gives the protein CASSVAGGQSYNEQFF. The chain employs TRBV9 and TRBJ2-1, with D perhaps matching TRBD2 (7 bases). In germline, CDR1 is SGDLS, CDR2 YYNGEE. Between the trimmed V and J ends, which lost 0 bases and 1 base, there was a span of 11 bases. This CDR3 comprises 16 residues.

The chain has TRBV29-1 and TRBJ2-5, with D perhaps being TRBD1 or TRBD2 (5 bases each). Trimming shortened V by 4 bases and J by 5 bases, and 11 bases separated the two germline ends. Per the germline V gene, CDR1 is SQVTM and CDR2 is ANQGSEA. There are 12 residues in the CDR3. The CDR3 DNA sequence: TGCAGCGTTGTATCTGGGGACGAGACCCAGTACTTC. Translating it yields CSVVSGDETQYF.

The genes are TRBV12-5 and TRBJ1-5, with unresolved D. Trimming left V 6 bases short and J 0 bases short, with 18 bases between. Germline V gives CDR1 LGHNT, CDR2 FRNRAP. This CDR3 spans 17 amino acids. The CDR3 loop reads CASGLTRAQNSNQPQHF. The CDR3 DNA reads TGTGCTAGTGGCCTCACAAGGGCCCAAAATAGCAATCAGCCCCAGCATTTT.

This chain connects TRBV28 to TRBJ2-5; D unclear. This CDR3 spans 11 amino acids. V lost 8 bases and J 11 bases, leaving 15 bases between the germline ends. Germline loops: CDR1 MDHEN, CDR2 SYDVKM. CDR3 sequence (DNA): TGTGCCAGCTCAGTTGGGCAGGAGCAGTACTTC. It is translated as CASSVGQEQYF.

The J gene is TRBJ2-2, the V gene TRBV14; no clear D. Germline V CDR1 and CDR2: SGHDN, FVKESK. Trimming took off 4 bases at V and 4 bases at J, with 7 bases between the two ends. The CDR3 runs 13 residues. The CDR3 region has the DNA TGTGCCAGCAGCCGGTGGGGCACCGGGGAGCTGTTTTTT. This sequence encodes CASSRWGTGELFF. Looking up the rest from reference TRBV14 and TRBJ2-2 gives the full variable domain: EAGVTQFPSHSVIEKGQTVTLRCDPISGHDNLYWYRRVMGKEIKFLLHFVKESKQDESGMPNNRFLAERTGGTYSTLKVQPAELEDSGVYFCASSRWGTGELFFGEGSRLTVL.

The J gene is TRBJ1-2, the V gene TRBV7-9; D gene unclear. The V gene lost 5 bases and the J gene lost 3 bases, with 13 bases spanning the gap. Germline assignment: CDR1 SEHNR and CDR2 FQNEAQ (reference sequence). This CDR3 is built from 14 residues. The CDR3 protein is CASSPSLGYYGYTF. The DNA for the CDR3 is TGTGCCAGCAGCCCATCCTTGGGGTACTATGGCTACACCTTC.

This clonotype has just a few counts. The chain recombines TRBV7-2 with TRBJ2-1; 9 bases align to TRBD1. The length of the CDR3 is 14 residues. The J segment lost 1 base and the V segment lost 8 bases, leaving 3 bases of the junction unmatched. From germline, CDR1 is SGHTA and CDR2 FQGNSA. DNA for the CDR3: TGTGCCAGCTCGGACAGGGGATCCTACAATGAGCAGTTCTTC. Its protein product is CASSDRGSYNEQFF.

V gene TRBV6-5 combines with J gene TRBJ1-1, with 7 nucleotides matching TRBD1. V was clipped by 8 bases and J by 0 bases; unmatched bases: 9. In germline, CDR1 is MNHEY, CDR2 SVGAGI. The CDR3 runs to 15 residues. The CDR3, as DNA: TGTGCCAGCGTCCGACAAACAGGGGTGAACACTGAAGCTTTCTTT. It specifies CASVRQTGVNTEAFF.

The chain couples TRBV20-1 to TRBJ2-1; the D gene is possibly TRBD2 (6 bases). The CDR3 sequence is 16 residues long. Trimming took 6 bases from V and 4 from J, leaving 22 bases between them. CDR1 and CDR2 from the germline V gene are DFQATT and SNEGSKA (reference sequence). The CDR3 loop reads CSATSKRRGRYNEQFF. The DNA for the CDR3 is TGCAGTGCCACCTCTAAGAGGAGGGGAAGATACAATGAGCAGTTCTTC.

The sample holds a few counts of this clonotype. This chain connects TRBV20-1 to TRBJ2-7; D is possibly TRBD2 (6 bases). The germline V and J ends were trimmed by 6 bases and 7 bases, with 22 bases remaining between them. From germline, CDR1 is DFQATT and CDR2 SNEGSKA (reference sequence). The CDR3 length is 14 residues. Here the CDR3 reads CSAMQPGLLAEQYF. The CDR3 coding sequence is TGCAGTGCGATGCAACCGGGACTCCTCGCAGAGCAGTACTTC.

The chain links TRBV29-1 to TRBJ1-2; TRBD1 is a possible D gene (5 bases). Trimming shortened V by 7 bases and J by 2 bases, and 14 bases separated the two germline ends. This CDR3 is built from 13 residues. CDR1 and CDR2 (germline): SQVTM, ANQGSEA. CDR3 in DNA: TGCAGCGCCACCGTAGGGGTGAACTATGGCTACACCTTC. It encodes CSATVGVNYGYTF.

This clonotype was detected a few times. The J gene is TRBJ1-4, the V gene TRBV20-1, with a weak D call TRBD1 (6 bases). CDR3 length: 16 amino acids. The ends were cut back, 1 base at V and 3 bases at J, with 15 bases in the middle. Germline V gene data show CDR1 as DFQATT and CDR2 as SNEGSKA (reference sequence). The CDR3 DNA is TGCAGTGCTAGAGTTAGTGGGGGCACAGCTAATGAAAAACTGTTTTTT. Residues: CSARVSGGTANEKLFF.